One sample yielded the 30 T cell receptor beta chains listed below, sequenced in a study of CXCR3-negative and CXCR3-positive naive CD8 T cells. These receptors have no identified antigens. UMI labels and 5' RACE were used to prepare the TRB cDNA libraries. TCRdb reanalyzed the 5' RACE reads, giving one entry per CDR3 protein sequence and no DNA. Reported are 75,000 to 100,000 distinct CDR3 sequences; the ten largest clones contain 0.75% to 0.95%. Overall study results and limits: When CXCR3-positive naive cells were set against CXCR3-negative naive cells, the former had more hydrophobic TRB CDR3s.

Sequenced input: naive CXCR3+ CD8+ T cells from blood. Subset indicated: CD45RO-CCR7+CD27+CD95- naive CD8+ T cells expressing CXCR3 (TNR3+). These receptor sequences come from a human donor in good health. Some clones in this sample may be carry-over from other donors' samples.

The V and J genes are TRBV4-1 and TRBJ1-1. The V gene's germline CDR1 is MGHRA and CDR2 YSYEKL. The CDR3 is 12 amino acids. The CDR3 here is CASSQPGTEAFF.

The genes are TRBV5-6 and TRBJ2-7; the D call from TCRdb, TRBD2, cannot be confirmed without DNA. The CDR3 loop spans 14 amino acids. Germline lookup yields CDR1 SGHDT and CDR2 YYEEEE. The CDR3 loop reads CASSLREAVDEQYF.

CDR3 protein: CASSYTPRTAGLWGYTF. The gene calls are TRBV6-2 or TRBV6-3 and TRBJ1-2; TCRdb proposes TRBD1, but this gene call is untestable without DNA. This CDR3 is 17 amino acids long. Germline V gene sequence: CDR1 MNHEY, CDR2 SVGEGT.

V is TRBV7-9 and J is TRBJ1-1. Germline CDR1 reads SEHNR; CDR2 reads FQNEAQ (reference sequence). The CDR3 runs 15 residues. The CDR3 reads CASSLEVGLDSEAFF.

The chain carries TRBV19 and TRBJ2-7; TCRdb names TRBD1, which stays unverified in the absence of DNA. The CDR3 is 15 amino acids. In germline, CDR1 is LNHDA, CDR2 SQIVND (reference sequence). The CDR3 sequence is CASSSSGTGDYEQYF.

The CDR3 region is CASSPPAGRTEAFF. This rearrangement joins TRBV2 to TRBJ1-1; lacking DNA, the TRBD1 call made by TCRdb goes unchecked. The CDR3 has 14 residues. Germline V lookup: CDR1 SNHLY, CDR2 FYNNEI.

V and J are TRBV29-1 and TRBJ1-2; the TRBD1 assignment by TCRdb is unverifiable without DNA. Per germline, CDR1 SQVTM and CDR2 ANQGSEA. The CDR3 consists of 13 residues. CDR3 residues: CSVGTGTYYGYTF. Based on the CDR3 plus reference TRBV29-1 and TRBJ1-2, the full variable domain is SAVISQKPSRDICQRGTSLTIQCQVDSQVTMMFWYRQQPGQSLTLIATANQGSEATYESGFVIDKFPISRPNLTFSTLTVSNMSPEDSSIYLCSVGTGTYYGYTFGSGTRLTVV.

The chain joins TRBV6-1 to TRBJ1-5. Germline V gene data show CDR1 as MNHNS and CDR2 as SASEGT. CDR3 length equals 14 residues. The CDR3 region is CASTRLYSNQPQHF.

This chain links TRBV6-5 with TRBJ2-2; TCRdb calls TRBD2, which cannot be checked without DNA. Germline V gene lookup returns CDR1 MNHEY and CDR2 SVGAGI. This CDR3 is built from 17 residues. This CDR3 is CASSYSGLAGLTGELFF.

CDR3 sequence reads: CASSLSGQQETQYF. This chain uses TRBV12-3 or TRBV12-4 with TRBJ2-5; the TRBD1 assignment by TCRdb is unverifiable without DNA. CDR3 length: 14 amino acids.

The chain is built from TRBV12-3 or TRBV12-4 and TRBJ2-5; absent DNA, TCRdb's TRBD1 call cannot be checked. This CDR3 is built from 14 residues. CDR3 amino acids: CASSLPNRGETQYF.

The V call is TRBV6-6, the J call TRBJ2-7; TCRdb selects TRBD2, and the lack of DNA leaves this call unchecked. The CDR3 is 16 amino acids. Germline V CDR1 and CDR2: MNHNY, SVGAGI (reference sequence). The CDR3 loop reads CASSPNFSGRIYEQYF.

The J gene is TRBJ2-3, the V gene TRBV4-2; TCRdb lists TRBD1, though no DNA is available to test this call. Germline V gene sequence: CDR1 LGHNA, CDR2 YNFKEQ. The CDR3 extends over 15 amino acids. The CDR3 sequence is CASSWGAGSTDTQYF.

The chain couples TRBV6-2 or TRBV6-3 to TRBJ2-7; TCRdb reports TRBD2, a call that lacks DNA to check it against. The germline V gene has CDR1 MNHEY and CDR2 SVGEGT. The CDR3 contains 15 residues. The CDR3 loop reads CASSYSLAGVYEQYF.

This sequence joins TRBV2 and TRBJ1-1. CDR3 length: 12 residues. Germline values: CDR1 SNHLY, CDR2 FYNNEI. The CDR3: CARAPLGTEAFF.

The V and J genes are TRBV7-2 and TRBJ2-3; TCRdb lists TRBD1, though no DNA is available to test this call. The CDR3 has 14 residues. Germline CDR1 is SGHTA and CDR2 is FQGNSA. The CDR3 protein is CARGGADPTDTQYF.

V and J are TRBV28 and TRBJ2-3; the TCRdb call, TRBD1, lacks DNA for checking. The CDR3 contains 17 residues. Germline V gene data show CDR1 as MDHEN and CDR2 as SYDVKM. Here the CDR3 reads CASAFTPGTGSKDTQYF.

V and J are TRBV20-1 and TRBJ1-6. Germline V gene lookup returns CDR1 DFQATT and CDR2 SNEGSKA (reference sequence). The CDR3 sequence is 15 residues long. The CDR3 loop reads CSAREEGRASSPLHF.

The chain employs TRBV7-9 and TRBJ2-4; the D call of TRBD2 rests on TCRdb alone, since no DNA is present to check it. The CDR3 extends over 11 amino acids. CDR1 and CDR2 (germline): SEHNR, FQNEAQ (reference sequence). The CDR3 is CASSPGGAVAF. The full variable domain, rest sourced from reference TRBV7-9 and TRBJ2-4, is DTGVSQNPRHKITKRGQNVTFRCDPISEHNRLYWYRQTLGQGPEFLTYFQNEAQLEKSRLLSDRFSAERPKGSFSTLEIQRTEQGDSAMYLCASSPGGAVAFGAGTRLSVL.

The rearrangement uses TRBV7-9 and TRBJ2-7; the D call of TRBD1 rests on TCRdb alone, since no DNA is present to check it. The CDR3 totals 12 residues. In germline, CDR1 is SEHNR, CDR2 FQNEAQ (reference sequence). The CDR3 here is CASSAVRGEQYF. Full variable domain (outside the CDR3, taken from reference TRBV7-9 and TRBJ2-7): DTGVSQNPRHKITKRGQNVTFRCDPISEHNRLYWYRQTLGQGPEFLTYFQNEAQLEKSRLLSDRFSAERPKGSFSTLEIQRTEQGDSAMYLCASSAVRGEQYFGPGTRLTVT.

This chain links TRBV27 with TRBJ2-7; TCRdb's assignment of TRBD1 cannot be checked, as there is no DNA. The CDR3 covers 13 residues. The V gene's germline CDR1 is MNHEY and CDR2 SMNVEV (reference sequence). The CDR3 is CASSLRGGYEQYF.

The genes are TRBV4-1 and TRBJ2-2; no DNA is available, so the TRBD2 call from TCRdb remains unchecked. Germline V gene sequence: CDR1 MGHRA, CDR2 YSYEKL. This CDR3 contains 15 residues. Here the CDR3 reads CASSPKLAGTGELFF.

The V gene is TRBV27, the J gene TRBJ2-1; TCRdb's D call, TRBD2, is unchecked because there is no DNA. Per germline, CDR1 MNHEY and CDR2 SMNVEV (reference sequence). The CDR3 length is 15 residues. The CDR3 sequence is CASTLGGTSYNEQFF.

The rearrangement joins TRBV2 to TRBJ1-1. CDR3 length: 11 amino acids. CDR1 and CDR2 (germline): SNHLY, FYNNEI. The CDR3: CASSEPFEAFF.

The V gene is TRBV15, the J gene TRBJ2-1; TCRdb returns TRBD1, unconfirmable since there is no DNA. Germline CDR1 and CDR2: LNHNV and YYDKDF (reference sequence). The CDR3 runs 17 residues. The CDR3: CATSRSPGGATNDEQFF.

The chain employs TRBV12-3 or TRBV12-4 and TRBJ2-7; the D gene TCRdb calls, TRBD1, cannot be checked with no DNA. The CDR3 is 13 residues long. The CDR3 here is CASSSGTGYEQYF.

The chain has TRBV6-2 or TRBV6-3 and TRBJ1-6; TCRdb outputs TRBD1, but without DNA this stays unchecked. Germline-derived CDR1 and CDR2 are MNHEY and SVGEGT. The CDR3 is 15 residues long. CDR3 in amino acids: CASSPTGGGGSPLHF.

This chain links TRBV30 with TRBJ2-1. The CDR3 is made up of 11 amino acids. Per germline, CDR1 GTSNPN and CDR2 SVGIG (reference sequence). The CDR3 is CSWSVLNEQFF.

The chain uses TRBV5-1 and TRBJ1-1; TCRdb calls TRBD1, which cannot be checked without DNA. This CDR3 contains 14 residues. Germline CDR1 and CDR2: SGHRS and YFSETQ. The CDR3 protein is CASSLSQGATEAFF.

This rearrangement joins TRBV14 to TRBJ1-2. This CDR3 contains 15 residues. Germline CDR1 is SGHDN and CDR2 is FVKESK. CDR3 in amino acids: CASSQVSGPSYGYTF.